This TCR beta chain is drawn from a study of T cells in Graves' hyperthyroidism and ophthalmopathy. Graves' hyperthyroidism without ophthalmopathy progression within 18 months was termed stable. The CDR3 is made up of 15 amino acids. Germline assignment: CDR1 KGHSH and CDR2 LQKENI. The germline V and J ends were trimmed by 1 base and 5 bases, with 13 bases remaining between them. There are many counts of this clonotype. RNA transcripts were the template for amplifying TCR beta CDR3 regions. The HTBI primer set served for first-round RT-PCR of the TCR CDR3. Via MiXCR, TCRdb re-called the multiplex PCR reads, giving one row per CDR3 protein. The sample records around 430,000 distinct CDR3 sequences, more than 12% being singletons.

The V gene is TRBV18, the J gene TRBJ2-3; a possible D gene is TRBD2 (5 bases). The clonotype originates from a woman under 40 with Graves' hyperthyroidism. Sequencing was carried out using blood. The DNA of the CDR3 is TGTGCCAGCTCACCACAGCCGGGGTCGGAAGATACGCAGTATTTT. It specifies CASSPQPGSEDTQYF.